Below, 11 T cell receptor beta chains from the same sample are listed, as sequenced in a study of identical twins. TCRdb re-analysed the 5' RACE reads in MiXCR, keeping a single row per CDR3 protein. Here the sample spans 250,000 to 300,000 distinct CDR3 sequences, 8.5% to 9.5% being singletons. These data are also associated with another study on yellow fever vaccine responses in identical twins.

What was sequenced was CD8+ T cells sorted from blood. Receptors originate from a woman between 18 and 29 years old in good health.

This clonotype was recorded a few times. The CDR3 here is CASSQDRVGLETQYF. The CDR3 DNA is TGCGCCAGCAGCCAAGATCGGGTGGGGTTGGAGACCCAGTACTTC. The rearrangement joins TRBV4-3 to TRBJ2-5, with D uncertain. Looked up from germline, CDR1 is LGHNA and CDR2 is YSLEER. Trimming removed 0 bases at V and 5 bases at J, with 13 bases between. CDR3 length: 15 amino acids.

This clonotype was found a few times. V is TRBV7-3 and J is TRBJ2-5; D possibly corresponds to TRBD2 (6 bases). The CDR3 loop spans 15 amino acids. Germline CDR1 SGHTA, CDR2 FQGTGA. V gave up 0 bases and J gave up 5 bases, with 13 bases separating them. The CDR3 reads CASSLTGLARETQYF. CDR3 DNA sequence: TGTGCCAGCAGCTTAACGGGCCTAGCGAGGGAGACCCAGTACTTC.

This clonotype was observed at least ten times. The genes are TRBV27 and TRBJ2-7, with D perhaps matching TRBD1 (7 bases). The V and J ends lost 4 bases and 5 bases respectively, with 15 bases between them. The CDR3 runs to 14 residues. The germline V gene has CDR1 MNHEY and CDR2 SMNVEV (reference sequence). The CDR3: CASSSPDREDEQYF. As DNA, the CDR3 is TGTGCCAGCAGTTCTCCCGACAGGGAGGACGAGCAGTACTTC.

Here the CDR3 reads CATSDWTGWETQYF. The CDR3 DNA sequence: TGTGCCACCAGTGATTGGACAGGGTGGGAGACCCAGTACTTC. The chain employs TRBV24-1 and TRBJ2-5; the match to TRBD1 covers 8 bases. CDR1 KGHDR and CDR2 SFDVKD come from the germline V gene. With 2 bases clipped from V and 5 bases from J, the junction kept 3 bases outside the gene matches. This CDR3 is 14 amino acids long.

This clonotype was detected ten times or more. The chain carries TRBV5-1 and TRBJ2-7, with TRBD2 matching 14 bases. Per germline, CDR1 SGHRS and CDR2 YFSETQ. The CDR3 spans 16 residues. V shed 7 bases, J shed 2 bases, and the junction held 8 bases outside the gene matches. CDR3 in amino acids: CASGPGLAGGTYEQYF. CDR3 nucleotides: TGCGCCAGCGGGCCCGGACTAGCGGGAGGAACCTACGAGCAGTACTTC.

A few counts support this clonotype. The chain uses TRBV6-2 or TRBV6-3 and TRBJ2-2, with a possible D match to TRBD2 (5 bases). This CDR3 has 17 amino acids. V gave up 4 bases and J gave up 6 bases, with 21 bases separating them. Germline V gene data show CDR1 as MNHEY and CDR2 as SVGEGT. CDR3 residues: CASSFLRLDAGSGELFF. The CDR3 DNA follows: TGTGCCAGCAGTTTTCTCCGGCTTGACGCGGGTTCCGGGGAGCTGTTTTTT.

V gene TRBV27 combines with J gene TRBJ2-7; possibly TRBD1 for D (5 bases). This CDR3 contains 14 residues. V dropped 8 bases and J dropped 2 bases, with 16 bases sitting between them. From germline, CDR1 is MNHEY and CDR2 SMNVEV (reference sequence). In DNA form, the CDR3 reads TGTGCCAGCGCTACGATAGACAGTACCTACGAGCAGTACTTC. Translation: CASATIDSTYEQYF.

V and J are TRBV5-1 and TRBJ2-7; 8 bases align to TRBD1. Germline assignment: CDR1 SGHRS and CDR2 YFSETQ. The length of the CDR3 is 16 residues. The V and J ends lost 3 bases and 3 bases, in that order; junction bases with no gene match: 11. CDR3 protein: CASSSVTGAKVYEQYF. The CDR3 bases are TGCGCCAGCAGCTCCGTGACAGGGGCTAAGGTCTACGAGCAGTACTTC.

This clonotype appeared a few times. This chain links TRBV25-1 with TRBJ2-2; perhaps TRBD2 as D (6 bases). V dropped 3 bases and J dropped 6 bases, with 11 bases sitting between them. The CDR3 loop spans 14 amino acids. The germline V gene has CDR1 MGHDK and CDR2 SYGVNS. CDR3 nucleotide sequence: TGTGCCAGCAGTGATTCAACGGGGGCCGGGGAGCTGTTTTTT. Protein: CASSDSTGAGELFF.

The chain combines TRBV13 with TRBJ2-7; the D is unclear. The CDR3 covers 14 residues. V was clipped by 3 bases and J by 9 bases, with 18 bases between them. CDR1 is PRHDT and CDR2 is FYEKMQ in the germline V gene (reference sequence). The CDR3 loop is CASSFRAGERGQYF. The DNA for the CDR3 is TGTGCCAGCAGCTTTAGGGCAGGAGAACGAGGGCAGTACTTC.

The rearrangement uses TRBV11-3 and TRBJ2-1; 8 bases match TRBD1. CDR1 is SGHNT, CDR2 YENEEA, per germline. J gave up 2 bases and V 6 bases, and 6 bases lay outside the gene matches. This CDR3 comprises 15 residues. The CDR3 region has the DNA TGTGCCAGCAGTCCCGACAGGGGTGCCTACAATGAGCAGTTCTTC. Amino acids: CASSPDRGAYNEQFF.